This T cell receptor (beta chain) was identified in a study of cytomegalovirus exposure and HLA in healthy donors. Study results and caveats: The dataset shows that most TCR sequences were rare, while some public TCRs occurred in many donors. TCR beta chains numbering under 200 were designated cytomegalovirus-associated.

Germline trimming cut 6 bases from V and 5 bases from J; bases unmatched to any gene: 10. The length of the CDR3 is 15 residues. Germline V gives CDR1 MNHEY, CDR2 SVGAGI. A word on this clone: The target antigen is unknown.

TCRdb keeps only in-frame clones here, not all; method: immunoSEQ multiplex PCR. Here the sample spans about 130,000 clones, approximately 91% being singletons. The specimen sequenced was PBMCs. The V and J genes are TRBV6-5 and TRBJ2-7, with TRBD1 identical over 10 bases. The sequence was obtained from a woman between 18 and 29 years old in good health and CMV-seronegative. DNA of the CDR3: TGTGCCAGCAGACTAGCTGGACAGGGGGTACACGAGCAGTACTTC. Translation: CASRLAGQGVHEQYF.